This T cell receptor (beta chain) stems from a study of cytomegalovirus exposure and HLA in healthy donors. The wider study: Earlier, 150 million to 200 million T cells were analyzed, and some 120 million unique TCR beta sequences were found among them. The study's findings and limits: CMV serostatus alone was available as immune exposure information. The study recorded around 160 TCR beta chains that were cytomegalovirus-associated.

The ends were cut back, 1 base at V and 7 bases at J, with 10 bases in the middle. Germline V gene data show CDR1 as LNHNV and CDR2 as YYDKDF (reference sequence). The CDR3 runs to 14 residues. As to this clone: What it binds is unknown.

PCR was performed using 60 Vbeta and 13 Jbeta primers. Method: immunoSEQ multiplex PCR; TCRdb's copy keeps in-frame clones and lacks some. The table records 150,000 to 200,000 clones, over 80% of them present only once. The sequence was collected from a girl aged 5-17 years in good health and CMV-seropositive. Sequencing was carried out using PBMCs. The chain is built from TRBV15 and TRBJ1-4, with TRBD1 as a possible D gene (5 bases). CDR3 nucleotide sequence: TGTGCCACCAGCAGAGGAAGTCAGGGTGAAAAACTGTTTTTT. Translating gives CATSRGSQGEKLFF.